The 22 T cell receptor beta chains below come from one sample, sequenced in a study of CD8 T cells in Susac syndrome. With random hexamers, reverse transcription was performed on roughly 0.5 to 1 ug of RNA. TCRdb reprocessed the immunoSEQ multiplex PCR reads via MiXCR and lists one record per CDR3 protein. The sample lists about 290,000 distinct CDR3 sequences; 75% to 85% were seen once. The sample taken for sequencing was CD8+ T cells from PBMCs. Receptor source: a human donor with multiple sclerosis.

Notes on this clonotype: The junction and the germline gene differ at one end; a read error may be behind it. The chain couples TRBV7-9 to TRBJ2-5; 10 bases agree with TRBD2. This CDR3 spans 15 amino acids. CDR1 and CDR2 from the germline V gene are SEHNR and FQNEAQ (reference sequence). DNA of the CDR3: TGTGCCAGCAGCCTAGCGGGAGTATTCCAAGAGACCCAGTACTTC. This codes for CASSLAGVFQETQYF.

V usage is TRBV5-6 and J usage is TRBJ2-2, with a tentative D call TRBD2 (6 bases). CDR1 and CDR2 from the germline V gene are SGHDT and YYEEEE. The CDR3 totals 16 residues. Trimming stripped 0 bases from V and 1 base from J, with 10 bases between. CDR3 in DNA: TGTGCCAGCAGCTTGGCCGGTAGCGGGAACACCGGGGAGCTGTTTTTT. Protein product: CASSLAGSGNTGELFF.

The chain links TRBV6-1 to TRBJ2-7; 11 nucleotides line up with TRBD2. The CDR3 has 16 residues. V was pared by 7 bases and J by 4 bases, with 12 bases of the junction left unmatched. Per germline, CDR1 MNHNS and CDR2 SASEGT. The CDR3 protein is CASMQLAGAGWYEQYF. For the CDR3, the DNA is TGTGCCAGCATGCAACTAGCGGGAGCTGGTTGGTACGAGCAGTACTTC.

The chain carries TRBV28 and TRBJ2-1; possible D gene TRBD2, 6 bases. Germline CDR1 is MDHEN and CDR2 is SYDVKM. The CDR3 loop spans 16 amino acids. Trimming removed 6 bases at V and 7 bases at J, with 22 bases between. This CDR3 is CASSSPGSFRVNEQFF. The CDR3 region has the DNA TGTGCCAGCAGCTCACCCGGGAGTTTTAGGGTGAATGAGCAGTTCTTC.

The genes are TRBV20-1 and TRBJ2-1, with D perhaps matching TRBD2 (5 bases). CDR3 length equals 13 residues. Trimming left V 6 bases short and J 6 bases short, with 15 bases between. Germline loops: CDR1 DFQATT, CDR2 SNEGSKA (reference sequence). CDR3 protein: CSANVPEANEQFF. The CDR3 DNA is TGCAGTGCAAACGTCCCGGAGGCCAATGAGCAGTTCTTC.

V gene TRBV30 combines with J gene TRBJ1-1; D is uncertain. The CDR3 has 12 residues. V was clipped by 5 bases and J by 1 base, with 8 bases between them. CDR1 is GTSNPN and CDR2 is SVGIG in the germline V gene (reference sequence). The CDR3 protein is CAWGSGNTEAFF. DNA for the CDR3: TGTGCCTGGGGTAGCGGGAACACTGAAGCTTTCTTT.

The V and J genes are TRBV29-1 and TRBJ2-2; D is unclear. With 5 bases removed from V and 1 base from J, the gap between germline ends came to 14 bases. The length of the CDR3 is 15 residues. The germline V gene encodes CDR1 SQVTM and CDR2 ANQGSEA. The CDR3 coding sequence is TGCAGCGTTAATCGTGGCTACCTGAACACCGGGGAGCTGTTTTTT. As protein: CSVNRGYLNTGELFF.

This clonotype was observed a single time. The junction does not match germline at one end; this may be a read error. The V call is TRBV13, the J call TRBJ2-4; 11 nucleotides match TRBD2. Germline loops: CDR1 PRHDT, CDR2 FYEKMQ (reference sequence). The CDR3 is 17 amino acids. CDR3 sequence reads: CASSDVAGGPLTSIQHF. The CDR3 DNA reads TGTGCCAGCAGCGATGTAGCGGGAGGGCCGCTCACGAGCATTCAGCACTTC.

J is TRBJ2-7 and V is TRBV20-1, with D possibly matching TRBD1 (5 bases). In germline, CDR1 is DFQATT, CDR2 SNEGSKA (reference sequence). The CDR3 totals 11 residues. The DNA of the CDR3 is TGCAAGTCCTTAGGGGTTTACGAGCAGTACTTC. Translating gives CKSLGVYEQYF.

This clonotype was picked up one time. The genes are TRBV5-1 and TRBJ1-1, with D unclear. Germline CDR1 SGHRS, CDR2 YFSETQ. Trimming took 0 bases from V and 1 from J, leaving 7 bases between them. The CDR3 contains 14 residues. Here the CDR3 reads CASSLENGNTEAFF. The CDR3 nucleotides read TGCGCCAGCAGCTTGGAAAACGGGAACACTGAAGCTTTCTTT.

The chain has TRBV30 and TRBJ1-2, with 9 bases lining up with TRBD1. The length of the CDR3 is 17 residues. The V gene end was trimmed by 2 bases and the J gene end by 4 bases; junction bases not matched to a gene: 14. In germline, CDR1 is GTSNPN, CDR2 SVGIG (reference sequence). For the CDR3, the DNA is TGTGCCTGGAGTCCAGTCGGTGGGGACAGGGATTCCTATGGCTACACCTTC. As protein: CAWSPVGGDRDSYGYTF.

The chain employs TRBV10-3 and TRBJ1-5; D is possibly TRBD1 (5 bases). Trimming removed 8 bases at V and 4 bases at J, with 12 bases between. CDR3 length: 13 amino acids. Germline V lookup: CDR1 ENHRY, CDR2 SYGVKD. The CDR3 DNA sequence: TGTGCCATCGGGGGATACAGAAATCAGCCCCAGCATTTT. It translates to CAIGGYRNQPQHF.

CDR3 amino acids: CASSLGDRGFQETQYF. In DNA, the CDR3 is TGTGCCAGCAGCTTAGGAGACAGGGGGTTCCAAGAGACCCAGTACTTC. The V gene is TRBV5-5, the J gene TRBJ2-5; TRBD1 matches at 9 bases. This CDR3 is 16 amino acids long. Looked up from germline, CDR1 is SGHKS and CDR2 is YYEKEE (reference sequence). The ends lost 2 bases at V and 1 base at J; junction bases unmatched: 6.

Only a few counts were recorded for this clonotype. J is TRBJ2-1 and V is TRBV6-1; 7 bases are a match to TRBD2. The ends lost 3 bases at V and 5 bases at J; junction bases unmatched: 7. The CDR3 loop spans 15 amino acids. Germline V gene data show CDR1 as MNHNS and CDR2 as SASEGT. CDR3 loop: CASSEAASGHNEQFF. DNA for the CDR3: TGTGCCAGCAGTGAGGCGGCTAGCGGACACAATGAGCAGTTCTTC.

The genes are TRBV30 and TRBJ2-2, with no clear D. CDR3 length equals 12 residues. Germline CDR1 is GTSNPN and CDR2 is SVGIG (reference sequence). Deletions cut 1 base from V and 5 bases from J, with 5 bases between. In DNA form, the CDR3 reads TGTGCCTGGAGTGGCGATACCGGGGAGCTGTTTTTT. Translating gives CAWSGDTGELFF.

This chain joins TRBV7-9 and TRBJ2-6, with 7 bases fitting TRBD1. The CDR3 extends over 17 amino acids. Germline CDR1 and CDR2: SEHNR and FQNEAQ (reference sequence). V gave up 6 bases and J gave up 0 bases; unmatched junction bases: 8. The CDR3 here is CASRLEGQFSGANVLTF. The CDR3 region has the DNA TGTGCCAGCAGACTTGAGGGACAGTTCTCTGGGGCCAACGTCCTGACTTTC.

This chain links TRBV28 with TRBJ1-5; D remains ambiguous. This CDR3 contains 16 residues. V lost 3 bases and J 1 base, leaving 13 bases between the germline ends. Germline loops: CDR1 MDHEN, CDR2 SYDVKM. The CDR3 protein is CASSFGEKTSNQPQHF. CDR3 nucleotide sequence: TGTGCCAGCAGTTTTGGTGAAAAAACGAGCAATCAGCCCCAGCATTTT.

CDR3 nucleotide sequence: TGTGCCAGCAGTAAGGAAGAGACGGCTTTCTTT. This gives the protein CASSKEETAFF. The chain uses TRBV28 and TRBJ1-1; no reliable D call. The CDR3 has 11 residues. Trimming removed 5 bases from V and 11 bases from J, with 12 bases in between. Germline CDR1 and CDR2: MDHEN and SYDVKM.

V is TRBV6-6 and J is TRBJ2-2; weak D call: TRBD2 (6 bases). There are 16 residues in the CDR3. Trimming left V 0 bases short and J 6 bases short, with 14 bases between. The V gene's germline CDR1 is MNHNY and CDR2 SVGAGI (reference sequence). Here the CDR3 DNA reads TGTGCCAGCAGTTACTCAATCGGGAGACCCCCCGGGGAGCTGTTTTTT. Protein product: CASSYSIGRPPGELFF.

The chain uses TRBV11-3 and TRBJ2-6; TRBD1 matches at 10 bases. Germline loops: CDR1 SGHNT, CDR2 YENEEA. J was trimmed by 4 bases and V by 5 bases; bases with no gene match: 17. This CDR3 has 20 amino acids. The CDR3 loop reads CASSQSYYRDRGTGANVLTF. The CDR3 DNA reads TGTGCCAGCAGCCAATCTTACTACCGGGACAGGGGAACCGGGGCCAACGTCCTGACTTTC.

The chain uses TRBV29-1 and TRBJ1-2, with D unresolved. CDR3 length: 14 amino acids. V dropped 4 bases and J dropped 7 bases, with 19 bases sitting between them. CDR1 and CDR2 (germline): SQVTM, ANQGSEA. The CDR3 bases are TGCAGCGTTGGGGCACCCGCGATCCCGATTGGCTACACCTTC. Translated, it gives CSVGAPAIPIGYTF.

The chain joins TRBV24-1 to TRBJ1-1, with D uncertain. CDR3 length equals 11 residues. Trimming shortened V by 5 bases and J by 4 bases, and 4 bases separated the two germline ends. CDR1 KGHDR and CDR2 SFDVKD come from the germline V gene. Here the CDR3 DNA reads TGTGCCACCAGTGGCGGCACTGAAGCTTTCTTT. Protein product: CATSGGTEAFF.